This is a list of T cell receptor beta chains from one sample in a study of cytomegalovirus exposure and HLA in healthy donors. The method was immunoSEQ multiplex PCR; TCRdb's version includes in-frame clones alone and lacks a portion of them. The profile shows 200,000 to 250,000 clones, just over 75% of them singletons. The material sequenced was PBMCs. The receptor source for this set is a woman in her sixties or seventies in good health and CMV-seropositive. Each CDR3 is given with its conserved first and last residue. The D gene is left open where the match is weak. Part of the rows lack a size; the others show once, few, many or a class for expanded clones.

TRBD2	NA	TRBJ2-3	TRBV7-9	TGTGCCTCTACATTAGCGGGGGGAAGAGATACGCAGTATTTT	CASTLAGGRDTQYF
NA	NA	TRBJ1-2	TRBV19	TGTGCCAGTAGTACGTCCAGGGGTAACTATGGCTACACCTTC	CASSTSRGNYGYTF
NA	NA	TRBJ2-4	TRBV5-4	TGTGCCAGCAGCTCCCCCTGGGAGGAGGACAAAAACATTCAGTACTTC	CASSSPWEEDKNIQYF
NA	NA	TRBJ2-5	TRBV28	TGTGCCAGCAGGCCTGGGCTGGGAAGGATGGGGGGAGAGACCCAGTACTTC	CASRPGLGRMGGETQYF
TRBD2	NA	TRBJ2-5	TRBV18	TGTGCCAGCTCACCACCCCCCGGGACTAGCGGGATCCAAGAGACCCAGTACTTC	CASSPPPGTSGIQETQYF
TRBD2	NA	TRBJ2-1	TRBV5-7	TGTGCCAGCAGCCACCAACTAGCGGGGCCGACCTACAATGAGCAGTTCTTC	CASSHQLAGPTYNEQFF
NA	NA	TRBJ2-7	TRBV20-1	TGCAGTGCTAGGTTCGAGGACGAGCAGTACTTC	CSARFEDEQYF
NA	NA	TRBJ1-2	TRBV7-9	TGTGCCAGCAGCTTAGTAGCCGGGCAGGGCGGGGGAGGCTACACCTTC	CASSLVAGQGGGGYTF
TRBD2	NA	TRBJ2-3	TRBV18	TGTGCCAGCTCAGGGATACGGACTAGCGGGAGGTTCACAGATACGCAGTATTTT	CASSGIRTSGRFTDTQYF
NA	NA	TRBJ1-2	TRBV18	TGTGCCAGCTCACCAACAGGGACGGAAGGCTACACCTTC	CASSPTGTEGYTF
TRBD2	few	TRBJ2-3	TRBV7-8	TGTGCCAGCAGCATAAGGTTCAGCGGGGGACCAGATACGCAGTATTTT	CASSIRFSGGPDTQYF
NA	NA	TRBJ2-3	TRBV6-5	TGTGCCAGCAGGCCAGGCGGGGATACGCAGTATTTT	CASRPGGDTQYF
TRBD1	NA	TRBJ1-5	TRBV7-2	TGTGCCAGCAGCTCCCAGGGGGGTCAGCCCCAGCATTTT	CASSSQGGQPQHF
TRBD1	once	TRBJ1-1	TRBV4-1	TGCGCCAGCAGACTTACAGGGGCCACTGAAGCTTTCTTT	CASRLTGATEAFF
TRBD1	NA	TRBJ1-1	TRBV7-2	TGTGCCAGCAGCACACAGGGGCACACTGAAGCTTTCTTT	CASSTQGHTEAFF
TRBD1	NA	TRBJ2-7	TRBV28	TGTGCCAGTAATACTCCGGGACAGGGTCCCTACGAGCAGTACTTC	CASNTPGQGPYEQYF
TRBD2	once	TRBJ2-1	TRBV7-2	TGTGCCAGCAGCTTAGGGACTAGCGGGAGAATCTTC	CASSLGTSGRIF
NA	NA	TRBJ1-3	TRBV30	TGTGCCTGGGGATGGGGAGTGCATGGAAACACCATATATTTT	CAWGWGVHGNTIYF
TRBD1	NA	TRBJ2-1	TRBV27	TGTGCCAGCAGTTTTACGACAGGGCTGCATGAGCAGTTCTTC	CASSFTTGLHEQFF
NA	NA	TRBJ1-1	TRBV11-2	TGTGCCAGCAACTTCGACGGGGGGCGCACTGAAGCTTTCTTT	CASNFDGGRTEAFF
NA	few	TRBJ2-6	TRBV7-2	TGTGCCAGCAGCACTAATGCTGGGGCCAACGTCCTGACTTTC	CASSTNAGANVLTF
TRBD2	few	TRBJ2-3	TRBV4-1	TGCGCCAGCAGCCCGGGACTAGCGGGGGCAGATACGCAGTATTTT	CASSPGLAGADTQYF
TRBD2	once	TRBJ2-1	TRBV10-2	TGCGCCAGCAATCAACCGGGACTAGCTTCTAATGAGCAGTTCTTC	CASNQPGLASNEQFF
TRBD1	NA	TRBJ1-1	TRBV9	TGTGCCAGCAGCGCACATACAGGGGGCGGCACTGAAGCTTTCTTT	CASSAHTGGGTEAFF
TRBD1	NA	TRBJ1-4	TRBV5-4	TGTGCCAGCAGCGAGGGACAGGGGGCTGGTAATGAAAAACTGTTTTTT	CASSEGQGAGNEKLFF
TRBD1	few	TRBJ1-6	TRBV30	TGTGCCTGGAGCCGGGACAGCAATAATTCACCCCTCCACTTT	CAWSRDSNNSPLHF